This T cell receptor beta chain was sequenced in a study of cytomegalovirus exposure and HLA in healthy donors. PCR used 60 Vbeta primers and 13 Jbeta primers. Here immunoSEQ multiplex PCR was the method, and the copy in TCRdb shows in-frame clones only, minus some. The sample carries about 160,000 clones, about three quarters recorded once. The CDR3 runs to 15 residues. Per the germline V gene, CDR1 is LNHNV and CDR2 is YYDKDF (reference sequence). V shed 6 bases, J shed 3 bases, and the junction held 5 bases outside the gene matches. Sequenced input: PBMCs. This clonotype originated in a woman aged 30 to 39 in good health and CMV-seronegative. The chain carries TRBV15 and TRBJ2-7; 13 bases match TRBD2. CDR3 DNA: TGTGCCACCAGAGAAGGACTAGCGGGGGACTACGAGCAGTACTTC. It specifies CATREGLAGDYEQYF. Full variable domain (missing parts from reference TRBV15 and TRBJ2-7): DAMVIQNPRYQVTQFGKPVTLSCSQTLNHNVMYWYQQKSSQAPKLLFHYYDKDFNNEADTPDNFQSRRPNTSFCFLDIRSPGLGDTAMYLCATREGLAGDYEQYFGPGTRLTVT.